Presented here are 27 T cell receptor beta chains from one specimen sequenced in a study of CD8+CD57+ T cells in acquired aplastic anemia. Patients picked for sequencing had shown CD8+CD57+ cell expansion detected by flow cytometry. TCR beta VDJ and CDR3 profiling used genomic DNA as template. TCRdb called the reads again in MiXCR, with one record for every CDR3 protein. The sample holds fewer than 200,000 distinct CDR3 sequences, about 45% seen once. The material sequenced was sorted CD4+, CD8+, or CD8+CD57+ T cells (not recorded which) from PBMCs. All receptors come from a human donor with aplastic anemia.

This clonotype was seen once. The CDR3 bases are TGCGCCAGCAGCTTGGGCGACAGGGGGCTTGACTATGGCTACACCTTC. It codes for CASSLGDRGLDYGYTF. The chain recombines TRBV5-1 with TRBJ1-2, with TRBD1 matching over 10 bases. After removal of 0 bases from V and 3 bases from J, the junction contained 5 bases not matched to a gene. The CDR3 runs 16 residues. Germline values: CDR1 SGHRS, CDR2 YFSETQ.

As regards this clonotype: The missing conserved phenylalanine or tryptophan at the end of this CDR3 makes a read error likely. The chain has TRBV4-2 and TRBJ2-4; D may be TRBD1 or TRBD2 (5 bases each). The CDR3 totals 15 residues. Deletions cut 0 bases from V and 2 bases from J, with 8 bases between. Germline CDR1 LGHNA, CDR2 YNFKEQ. The CDR3 loop reads CASSQDEGTKNIQYL. CDR3 nucleotides: TGTGCCAGCAGCCAAGATGAGGGGACCAAAAACATTCAGTACCTC.

This sequence joins TRBV4-3 and TRBJ1-1; D gene unclear. Germline V CDR1 and CDR2: LGHNA, YSLEER. The CDR3 contains 13 residues. V gave up 5 bases and J gave up 3 bases, with 10 bases separating them. The CDR3 reads CASSSDWDTEAFF. DNA for the CDR3: TGCGCCAGCAGCTCCGATTGGGACACTGAAGCTTTCTTT.

V is TRBV24-1 and J is TRBJ2-3; the match to TRBD2 covers 10 bases. The CDR3 spans 15 residues. V was pared by 9 bases and J by 2 bases, with 7 bases of the junction left unmatched. Germline V gene data show CDR1 as KGHDR and CDR2 as SFDVKD. CDR3 in DNA: TGTGCCACCGGATCTAGCGGGAGCCCCACAGATACGCAGTATTTT. This sequence encodes CATGSSGSPTDTQYF.

This rearrangement joins TRBV4-2 to TRBJ1-1; D possibly corresponds to TRBD1 (5 bases). Trimming shortened V by 4 bases and J by 1 base, and 16 bases separated the two germline ends. The CDR3 contains 16 residues. Germline CDR1 reads LGHNA; CDR2 reads YNFKEQ. The CDR3 nucleotides read TGTGCCAGCAGCCGCGGGGCAACAAATAGGAACACTGAAGCTTTCTTT. It is translated as CASSRGATNRNTEAFF.

This clonotype has at least ten counts. V gene TRBV25-1 combines with J gene TRBJ1-2, with 7 bases matching TRBD1. The J segment lost 7 bases and the V segment lost 8 bases, leaving 16 bases of the junction unmatched. This CDR3 is 15 amino acids long. CDR1 is MGHDK and CDR2 is SYGVNS in the germline V gene. The CDR3 DNA reads TGTGCCAGCGTATCTAGAACAGGGGACACAGGTGGCTACACCTTC. This gives the protein CASVSRTGDTGGYTF.

V and J are TRBV5-1 and TRBJ2-6; D not certain. V was shortened by 0 bases and J by 2 bases, with 6 bases between the two germline ends. This CDR3 spans 15 amino acids. Germline CDR1 and CDR2: SGHRS and YFSETQ. The CDR3 sequence: CASSLEFPGANVLTF. In DNA form, the CDR3 reads TGCGCCAGCAGCTTGGAATTCCCTGGGGCCAACGTCCTGACTTTC. Filled out from reference TRBV5-1 and TRBJ2-6, the complete variable domain reads KAGVTQTPRYLIKTRGQQVTLSCSPISGHRSVSWYQQTPGQGLQFLFEYFSETQRNKGNFPGRFSGRQFSNSRSEMNVSTLELGDSALYLCASSLEFPGANVLTFGAGSRLTVL.

This clonotype has only a few counts. V is TRBV20-1 and J is TRBJ2-1; 8 bases are shared with TRBD2. This CDR3 is 14 amino acids long. V dropped 3 bases and J dropped 10; count of bases not matched to a gene: 11. In germline, CDR1 is DFQATT, CDR2 SNEGSKA (reference sequence). The CDR3 DNA reads TGCAGTGCTAGCGGGGGACTAGATTACGGCGAGCAGTTCTTC. This codes for CSASGGLDYGEQFF.

V gene TRBV11-1 combines with J gene TRBJ2-1, with 11 bases identical to TRBD2. The germline V gene encodes CDR1 SGHAT and CDR2 FQDESV (reference sequence). V lost 1 base, J lost 3 bases, and 5 bases stayed unmatched. This CDR3 comprises 17 residues. CDR3 region: CASSLGLAGSLYNEQFF. The DNA for the CDR3 is TGTGCCAGCAGCTTAGGACTAGCGGGGTCTCTCTACAATGAGCAGTTCTTC.

This clonotype was seen ten or more times. The chain carries TRBV29-1 and TRBJ2-1; D is tentatively TRBD1 or TRBD2 (5 bases each). Between the trimmed V and J ends, which lost 6 bases and 4 bases, there was a span of 13 bases. The germline V gene has CDR1 SQVTM and CDR2 ANQGSEA. The CDR3 length is 13 residues. CDR3 coding DNA: TGCAGCGTGAGGGGAGCTGGGTACAATGAGCAGTTCTTC. Translating it yields CSVRGAGYNEQFF.

This clonotype showed up just once. Sequence at one end of the junction differs from germline and may be a read error. V usage is TRBV2 and J usage is TRBJ1-3, with 7 nucleotides matching TRBD1. CDR1 SNHLY and CDR2 FYNNEI come from the germline V gene. This CDR3 spans 14 amino acids. CDR3 region: CAGSGDSSGSTIYF. In DNA, the CDR3 is TGTGCCGGCAGTGGGGACAGCTCTGGAAGCACCATATATTTT.

This clonotype was picked up a small number of times. The chain combines TRBV15 with TRBJ2-7; 11 bases agree with TRBD2. From germline, CDR1 is LNHNV and CDR2 YYDKDF (reference sequence). The CDR3 runs to 18 residues. V trimming: 3 bases; J trimming: 5 bases; junction bases outside the gene matches: 15. This CDR3 is CATSRRRTSGPGPHEQYF. The CDR3, as DNA: TGTGCCACCAGCAGGAGGCGGACTAGCGGGCCAGGGCCCCACGAGCAGTACTTC.

V is TRBV2 and J is TRBJ2-1, with 10 bases matching TRBD2. The CDR3 sequence is 14 residues long. Per the germline V gene, CDR1 is SNHLY and CDR2 is FYNNEI. V lost 8 bases and J lost 5; bases outside the gene matches: 6. The CDR3 nucleotides read TGTGCCAGCCCTAGCGGGAGAGGTAACAATGAGCAGTTCTTC. It codes for CASPSGRGNNEQFF.

V is TRBV20-1 and J is TRBJ2-2; 13 nucleotides line up with TRBD2. After removal of 0 bases from V and 7 bases from J, the junction contained 2 bases not matched to a gene. CDR3 length: 15 amino acids. Germline V lookup: CDR1 DFQATT, CDR2 SNEGSKA (reference sequence). CDR3 bases: TGCAGTGCTAGAGATGGGACTAGCGGGGACGGGGAGCTGTTTTTT. It yields the protein CSARDGTSGDGELFF.

This clonotype showed up just a few times. A read error may produce the germline difference seen at one junction end. CDR3 in DNA: TGTGCCAGCAGTGACACCACGGGGGGAAACGCCATATATTTT. This translates into CASSDTTGGNAIYF. The chain employs TRBV6-1 and TRBJ1-3; D is perhaps TRBD1 (5 bases). Germline V gives CDR1 MNHNS, CDR2 SASEGT. The CDR3 is 14 residues long.

The chain employs TRBV2 and TRBJ1-5, with TRBD1 identical over 9 bases. With V trimmed by 1 base and J by 0 bases, 10 bases remained unmatched. Germline V gene data show CDR1 as SNHLY and CDR2 as FYNNEI. The CDR3 covers 19 residues. The CDR3 loop is CASSEGGQGQIPSNQPQHF. The CDR3 region has the DNA TGTGCCAGCAGTGAAGGGGGACAGGGCCAAATCCCTAGCAATCAGCCCCAGCATTTT.

The J gene is TRBJ2-5, the V gene TRBV10-3, with 13 nucleotides matching TRBD2. The CDR3 is made up of 13 amino acids. From germline, CDR1 is ENHRY and CDR2 SYGVKD. Losses at the gene ends were 8 bases for V and 3 bases for J; bases not matched to a gene: 0. CDR3 region: CAIGLAGEETQYF. CDR3 nucleotide sequence: TGTGCCATCGGACTAGCGGGAGAAGAGACCCAGTACTTC.

This rearrangement joins TRBV11-1 to TRBJ2-3, with D possibly being TRBD2 (7 bases). This CDR3 contains 16 residues. V was clipped by 1 base and J by 0 bases, with 11 bases between them. Germline assignment: CDR1 SGHAT and CDR2 FQDESV (reference sequence). The CDR3 here is CASSLVAGASTDTQYF. For the CDR3, the DNA is TGTGCCAGCAGCTTAGTGGCGGGGGCTAGCACAGATACGCAGTATTTT.

This clonotype was recorded many times. The chain uses TRBV7-2 and TRBJ1-1, with a possible D match to TRBD1 (5 bases). CDR1 is SGHTA, CDR2 FQGNSA, per germline. Trimming left V 2 bases short and J 3 bases short, with 10 bases between. This CDR3 region has 14 residues. The CDR3 is CASSLLGPDTEAFF. The CDR3 DNA follows: TGTGCCAGCAGCTTACTGGGGCCGGACACTGAAGCTTTCTTT.

This clonotype was picked up many times. The chain employs TRBV10-3 and TRBJ2-5; no clear D. The CDR3 covers 11 residues. Germline V gives CDR1 ENHRY, CDR2 SYGVKD. V was pared by 3 bases and J by 5 bases, with 4 bases between. CDR3 coding DNA: TGTGCCATCAGTGACAGGGAGACCCAGTACTTC. Translated, it gives CAISDRETQYF.

V usage is TRBV2 and J usage is TRBJ2-2; D gene unclear. The V end lost 5 bases, the J end lost 6 bases, and 10 bases lay between the germline ends. The CDR3 spans 13 residues. Germline V gives CDR1 SNHLY, CDR2 FYNNEI. CDR3 DNA sequence: TGTGCCAGCAGTCCCATTGGTTCCGGGGAGCTGTTTTTT. Translating gives CASSPIGSGELFF.

The table lists this clonotype with many counts. This sequence joins TRBV20-1 and TRBJ1-5; D gene unclear. CDR1 is DFQATT, CDR2 SNEGSKA, per germline (reference sequence). V dropped 3 bases and J dropped 6 bases, with 15 bases sitting between them. This CDR3 contains 14 residues. The chain's CDR3 is CSASPPQALQPQHF. In DNA form, the CDR3 reads TGCAGTGCTAGTCCCCCGCAGGCCCTTCAGCCCCAGCATTTT.

The DNA for the CDR3 is TGTGCCAGCAGGCAGAATCCCTACGAGCAGTACTTC. Its translation is CASRQNPYEQYF. The J gene is TRBJ2-7, the V gene TRBV27, with D unclear. The V and J ends lost 6 bases and 2 bases respectively, with 8 bases between them. The CDR3 consists of 12 residues. Germline values: CDR1 MNHEY, CDR2 SMNVEV (reference sequence).

V is TRBV2 and J is TRBJ2-1, with 8 bases lining up with TRBD2. The CDR3 totals 15 residues. Per the germline V gene, CDR1 is SNHLY and CDR2 is FYNNEI. J lost 6 bases, V lost 4 bases, and 8 bases had no gene match. For the CDR3, the DNA is TGTGCCAGCAGTGTGGGGACTAGTGCCCGCAATGAGCAGTTCTTC. Protein sequence: CASSVGTSARNEQFF.

This clonotype was seen repeatedly, ten times or more. The rearrangement joins TRBV3-1 to TRBJ1-1, with a possible D match to TRBD1 (6 bases). The CDR3 extends over 12 amino acids. Deletions cut 2 bases from V and 11 bases from J, with 12 bases between. Germline CDR1 LGHDT, CDR2 YNNKEL (reference sequence). The CDR3 DNA follows: TGTGCCAGCAGCCAAAGGGGGAAGATCGCTTTCTTT. Protein: CASSQRGKIAFF.

The V call is TRBV20-1, the J call TRBJ1-1, with a weak D call TRBD1 (5 bases). Germline CDR1 reads DFQATT; CDR2 reads SNEGSKA (reference sequence). This CDR3 is built from 16 residues. Trimming shortened V by 2 bases and J by 2 bases, and 18 bases separated the two germline ends. In DNA form, the CDR3 reads TGCAGTGCTAGACTCTCCCACGGGACCCAAAACACTGAAGCTTTCTTT. This gives the protein CSARLSHGTQNTEAFF.

V is TRBV20-1 and J is TRBJ2-3; 8 nucleotides agree with TRBD2. There are 16 residues in the CDR3. J was trimmed by 1 base and V by 0 bases; bases with no gene match: 6. CDR1 is DFQATT, CDR2 SNEGSKA, per germline (reference sequence). The DNA for the CDR3 is TGCAGTGCTAGAGATCAATTGCGGGGGGGCACAGATACGCAGTATTTT. Amino acids: CSARDQLRGGTDTQYF.